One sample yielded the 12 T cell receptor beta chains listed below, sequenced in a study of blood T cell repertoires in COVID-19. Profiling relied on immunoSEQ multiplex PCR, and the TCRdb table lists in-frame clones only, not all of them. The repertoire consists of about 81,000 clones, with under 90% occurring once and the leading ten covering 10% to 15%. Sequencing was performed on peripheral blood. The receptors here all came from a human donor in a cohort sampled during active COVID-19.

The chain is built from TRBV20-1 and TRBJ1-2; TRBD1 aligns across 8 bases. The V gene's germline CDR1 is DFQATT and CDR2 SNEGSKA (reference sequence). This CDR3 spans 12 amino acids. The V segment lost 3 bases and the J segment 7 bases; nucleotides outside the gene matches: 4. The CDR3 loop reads CSASPDRAGYTF. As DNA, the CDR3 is TGCAGTGCTAGTCCGGACAGGGCTGGCTACACCTTC.

CDR3 sequence (DNA): TGTGCCAGCCGATCGGGTGGTCGGAATGAGCAGTTCTTC. Translated: CASRSGGRNEQFF. The genes are TRBV28 and TRBJ2-1; D unclear. V was trimmed by 8 bases and J by 7 bases, leaving 15 bases between them. This CDR3 has 13 amino acids. The germline V gene encodes CDR1 MDHEN and CDR2 SYDVKM.

CDR3 region: CASSVLAGGPRNEQFF. The CDR3 DNA sequence: TGTGCCAGCAGCGTTCTAGCGGGGGGGCCTAGGAATGAGCAGTTCTTC. This chain uses TRBV7-8 with TRBJ2-1, with 12 bases identical to TRBD2. This CDR3 region has 16 residues. Germline assignment: CDR1 SGHVS and CDR2 FQNEAQ. The V and J ends lost 5 bases and 7 bases, in that order; junction bases with no gene match: 9.

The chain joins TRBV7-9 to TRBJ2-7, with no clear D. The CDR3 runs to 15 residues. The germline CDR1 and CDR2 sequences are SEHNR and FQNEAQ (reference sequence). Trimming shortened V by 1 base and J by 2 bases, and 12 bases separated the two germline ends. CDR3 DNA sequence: TGTGCCAGCAGCTTAGAGGCGGCGAATCCCTACGAGCAGTACTTC. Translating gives CASSLEAANPYEQYF.

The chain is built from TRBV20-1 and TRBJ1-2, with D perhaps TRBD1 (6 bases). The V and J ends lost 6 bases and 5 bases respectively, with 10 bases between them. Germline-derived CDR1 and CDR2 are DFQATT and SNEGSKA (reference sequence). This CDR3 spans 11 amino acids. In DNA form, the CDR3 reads TGCAGTGCAATAACAGGGTATGGCTACACCTTC. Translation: CSAITGYGYTF.

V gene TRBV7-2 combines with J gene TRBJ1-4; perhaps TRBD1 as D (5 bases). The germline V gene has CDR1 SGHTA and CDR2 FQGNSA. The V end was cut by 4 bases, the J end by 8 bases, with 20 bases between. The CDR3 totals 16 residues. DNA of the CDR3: TGTGCCAGCAGCTCACAACACTTAGGGGCTCGCGAAAAACTGTTTTTT. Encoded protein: CASSSQHLGAREKLFF.

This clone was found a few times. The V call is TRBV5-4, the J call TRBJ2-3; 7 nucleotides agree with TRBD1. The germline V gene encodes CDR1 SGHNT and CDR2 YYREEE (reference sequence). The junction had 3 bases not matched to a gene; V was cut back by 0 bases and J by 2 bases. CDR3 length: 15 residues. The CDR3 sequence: CASSLDRGYTDTQYF. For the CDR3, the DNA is TGTGCCAGCAGCTTGGACAGGGGATACACAGATACGCAGTATTTT.

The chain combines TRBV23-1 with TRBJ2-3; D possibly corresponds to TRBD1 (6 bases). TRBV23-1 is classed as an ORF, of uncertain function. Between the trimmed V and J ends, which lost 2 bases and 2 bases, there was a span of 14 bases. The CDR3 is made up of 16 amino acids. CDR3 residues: CASSQRGHRFTDTQYF. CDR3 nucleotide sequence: TGCGCCAGCAGTCAAAGGGGACATCGATTCACAGATACGCAGTATTTT.

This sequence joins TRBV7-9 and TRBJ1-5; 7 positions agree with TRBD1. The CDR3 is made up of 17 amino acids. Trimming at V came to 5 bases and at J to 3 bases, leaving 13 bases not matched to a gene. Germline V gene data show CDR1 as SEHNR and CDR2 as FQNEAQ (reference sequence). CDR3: CASSAIRDSIDNQPQHF. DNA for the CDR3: TGTGCCAGCAGCGCAATTAGGGACAGTATAGACAATCAGCCCCAGCATTTT.

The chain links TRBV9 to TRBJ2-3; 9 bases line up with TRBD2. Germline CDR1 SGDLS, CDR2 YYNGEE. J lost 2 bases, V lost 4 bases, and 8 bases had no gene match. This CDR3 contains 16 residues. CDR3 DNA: TGTGCCAGCAGCCCCCGAGTAGCGGGAGACACAGATACGCAGTATTTT. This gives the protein CASSPRVAGDTDTQYF.

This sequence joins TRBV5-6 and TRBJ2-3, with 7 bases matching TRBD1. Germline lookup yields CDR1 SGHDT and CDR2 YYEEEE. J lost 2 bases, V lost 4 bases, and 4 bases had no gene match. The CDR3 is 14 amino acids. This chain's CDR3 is CASSRGRNTDTQYF. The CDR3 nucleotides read TGTGCCAGCAGCAGGGGGCGCAACACAGATACGCAGTATTTT.

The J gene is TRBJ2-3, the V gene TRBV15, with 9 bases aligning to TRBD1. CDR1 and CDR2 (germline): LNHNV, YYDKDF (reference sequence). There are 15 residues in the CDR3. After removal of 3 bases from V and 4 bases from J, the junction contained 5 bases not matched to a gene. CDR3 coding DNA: TGTGCCACCAGCAGCCTCGACAGGGGGGCAGATACGCAGTATTTT. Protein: CATSSLDRGADTQYF. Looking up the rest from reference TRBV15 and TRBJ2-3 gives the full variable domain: DAMVIQNPRYQVTQFGKPVTLSCSQTLNHNVMYWYQQKSSQAPKLLFHYYDKDFNNEADTPDNFQSRRPNTSFCFLDIRSPGLGDTAMYLCATSSLDRGADTQYFGPGTRLTVL.